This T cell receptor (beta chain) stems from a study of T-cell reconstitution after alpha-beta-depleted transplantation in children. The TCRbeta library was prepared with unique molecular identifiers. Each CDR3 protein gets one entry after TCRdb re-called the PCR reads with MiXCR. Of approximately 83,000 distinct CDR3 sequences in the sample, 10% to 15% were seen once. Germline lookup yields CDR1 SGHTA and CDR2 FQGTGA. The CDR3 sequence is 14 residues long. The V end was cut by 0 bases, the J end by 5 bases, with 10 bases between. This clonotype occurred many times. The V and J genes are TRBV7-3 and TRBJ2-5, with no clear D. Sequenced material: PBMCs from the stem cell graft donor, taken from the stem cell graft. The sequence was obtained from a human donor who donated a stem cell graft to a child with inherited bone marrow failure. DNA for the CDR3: TGTGCCAGCAGCTTAACTCCCGCTGCGGAGACCCAGTACTTC. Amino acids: CASSLTPAAETQYF.